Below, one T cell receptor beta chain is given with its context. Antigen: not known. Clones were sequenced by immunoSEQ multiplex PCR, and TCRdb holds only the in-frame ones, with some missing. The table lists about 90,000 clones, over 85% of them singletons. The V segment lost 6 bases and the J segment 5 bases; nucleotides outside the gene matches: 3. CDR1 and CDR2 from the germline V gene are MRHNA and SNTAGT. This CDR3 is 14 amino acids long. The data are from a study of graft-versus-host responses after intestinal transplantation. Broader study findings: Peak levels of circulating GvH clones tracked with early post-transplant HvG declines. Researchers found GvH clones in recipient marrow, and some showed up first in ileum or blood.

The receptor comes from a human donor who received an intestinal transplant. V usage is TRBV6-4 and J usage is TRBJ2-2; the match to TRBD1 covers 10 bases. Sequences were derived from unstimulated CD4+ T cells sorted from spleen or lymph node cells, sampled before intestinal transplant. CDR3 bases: TGTGCCAGCAGCCGGGACAGGGGAACCGGGGAGCTGTTTTTT. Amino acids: CASSRDRGTGELFF.